The clone carrying this T cell receptor (beta chain) was found many times. Its antigen is undetermined. The J segment lost 0 bases and the V segment lost 0 bases, leaving 2 bases of the junction unmatched. Germline V gives CDR1 SGHRS, CDR2 YFSETQ. CDR3 length equals 15 residues. This sample was taken from a study of post-analysis software for immune sequencing data. Study-wide findings and caveats: Samples prepared in the same batch strongly co-clustered by F measure. Significantly lower normalized Chao1 diversity was found in patients with multiple sclerosis relative to controls. Relative to controls, patients had about five TRBV segments at higher frequency, with TRBV5-6, TRBV5-1 and TRBV20-1 among these.

Unique molecular identifiers had been added to the TCR beta cDNA libraries. The T cell input of about 0.95 to 11 million gave around 450,000 cDNA molecules. Each CDR3 protein gets one entry after TCRdb re-called the PCR reads with MiXCR. The sample shows approximately 570,000 distinct CDR3 sequences, about 44% of them seen only once. The V gene is TRBV5-1, the J gene TRBJ2-7, with 8 bases matching TRBD1. Sequenced sample: blood. The sequence was obtained from a girl aged 10 to 17 with multiple sclerosis. CDR3 amino acids: CASSLGTGSSYEQYF. For the CDR3, the DNA is TGCGCCAGCAGCTTGGGGACAGGGAGCTCCTACGAGCAGTACTTC.